The 3 T cell receptor beta chains in this list originate from one sample, sequenced in a study of blood T cell repertoires in COVID-19. TCRdb's table, derived via immunoSEQ multiplex PCR, lists solely in-frame clones and lacks some. The sample records roughly 140,000 clones, around 91% being singletons. What was sequenced was peripheral blood. The receptor source for this set is a woman in her fifties or sixties with active COVID-19.

This rearrangement joins TRBV7-6 to TRBJ2-5, with 9 bases matching TRBD1. The CDR3 spans 16 residues. The germline V gene has CDR1 SGHVS and CDR2 FNYEAQ. Germline trimming cut 5 bases from V and 4 bases from J; bases unmatched to any gene: 11. The CDR3 protein is CASSITSGQGGETQYF. CDR3 DNA sequence: TGTGCCAGCAGCATCACCTCGGGACAGGGAGGAGAGACCCAGTACTTC.

This rearrangement joins TRBV27 to TRBJ2-3, with 8 bases fitting TRBD2. With 4 bases clipped from V and 0 bases from J, the junction kept 12 bases outside the gene matches. The CDR3 has 18 amino acids. Germline V gives CDR1 MNHEY, CDR2 SMNVEV (reference sequence). In nucleotides, the CDR3 is TGTGCCAGCAGTTCTCGGCTAGCGGGTGAATTTAGCACAGATACGCAGTATTTT. It codes for CASSSRLAGEFSTDTQYF.

The CDR3 DNA is TGTGCCAGCAGTCGAAGGGGGACAGATAATGAAAAACTGTTTTTT. As protein: CASSRRGTDNEKLFF. The chain combines TRBV2 with TRBJ1-4; TRBD1 aligns across 7 bases. Germline V gene data show CDR1 as SNHLY and CDR2 as FYNNEI. The length of the CDR3 is 15 residues. The V segment lost 5 bases and the J segment 4 bases; nucleotides outside the gene matches: 7.